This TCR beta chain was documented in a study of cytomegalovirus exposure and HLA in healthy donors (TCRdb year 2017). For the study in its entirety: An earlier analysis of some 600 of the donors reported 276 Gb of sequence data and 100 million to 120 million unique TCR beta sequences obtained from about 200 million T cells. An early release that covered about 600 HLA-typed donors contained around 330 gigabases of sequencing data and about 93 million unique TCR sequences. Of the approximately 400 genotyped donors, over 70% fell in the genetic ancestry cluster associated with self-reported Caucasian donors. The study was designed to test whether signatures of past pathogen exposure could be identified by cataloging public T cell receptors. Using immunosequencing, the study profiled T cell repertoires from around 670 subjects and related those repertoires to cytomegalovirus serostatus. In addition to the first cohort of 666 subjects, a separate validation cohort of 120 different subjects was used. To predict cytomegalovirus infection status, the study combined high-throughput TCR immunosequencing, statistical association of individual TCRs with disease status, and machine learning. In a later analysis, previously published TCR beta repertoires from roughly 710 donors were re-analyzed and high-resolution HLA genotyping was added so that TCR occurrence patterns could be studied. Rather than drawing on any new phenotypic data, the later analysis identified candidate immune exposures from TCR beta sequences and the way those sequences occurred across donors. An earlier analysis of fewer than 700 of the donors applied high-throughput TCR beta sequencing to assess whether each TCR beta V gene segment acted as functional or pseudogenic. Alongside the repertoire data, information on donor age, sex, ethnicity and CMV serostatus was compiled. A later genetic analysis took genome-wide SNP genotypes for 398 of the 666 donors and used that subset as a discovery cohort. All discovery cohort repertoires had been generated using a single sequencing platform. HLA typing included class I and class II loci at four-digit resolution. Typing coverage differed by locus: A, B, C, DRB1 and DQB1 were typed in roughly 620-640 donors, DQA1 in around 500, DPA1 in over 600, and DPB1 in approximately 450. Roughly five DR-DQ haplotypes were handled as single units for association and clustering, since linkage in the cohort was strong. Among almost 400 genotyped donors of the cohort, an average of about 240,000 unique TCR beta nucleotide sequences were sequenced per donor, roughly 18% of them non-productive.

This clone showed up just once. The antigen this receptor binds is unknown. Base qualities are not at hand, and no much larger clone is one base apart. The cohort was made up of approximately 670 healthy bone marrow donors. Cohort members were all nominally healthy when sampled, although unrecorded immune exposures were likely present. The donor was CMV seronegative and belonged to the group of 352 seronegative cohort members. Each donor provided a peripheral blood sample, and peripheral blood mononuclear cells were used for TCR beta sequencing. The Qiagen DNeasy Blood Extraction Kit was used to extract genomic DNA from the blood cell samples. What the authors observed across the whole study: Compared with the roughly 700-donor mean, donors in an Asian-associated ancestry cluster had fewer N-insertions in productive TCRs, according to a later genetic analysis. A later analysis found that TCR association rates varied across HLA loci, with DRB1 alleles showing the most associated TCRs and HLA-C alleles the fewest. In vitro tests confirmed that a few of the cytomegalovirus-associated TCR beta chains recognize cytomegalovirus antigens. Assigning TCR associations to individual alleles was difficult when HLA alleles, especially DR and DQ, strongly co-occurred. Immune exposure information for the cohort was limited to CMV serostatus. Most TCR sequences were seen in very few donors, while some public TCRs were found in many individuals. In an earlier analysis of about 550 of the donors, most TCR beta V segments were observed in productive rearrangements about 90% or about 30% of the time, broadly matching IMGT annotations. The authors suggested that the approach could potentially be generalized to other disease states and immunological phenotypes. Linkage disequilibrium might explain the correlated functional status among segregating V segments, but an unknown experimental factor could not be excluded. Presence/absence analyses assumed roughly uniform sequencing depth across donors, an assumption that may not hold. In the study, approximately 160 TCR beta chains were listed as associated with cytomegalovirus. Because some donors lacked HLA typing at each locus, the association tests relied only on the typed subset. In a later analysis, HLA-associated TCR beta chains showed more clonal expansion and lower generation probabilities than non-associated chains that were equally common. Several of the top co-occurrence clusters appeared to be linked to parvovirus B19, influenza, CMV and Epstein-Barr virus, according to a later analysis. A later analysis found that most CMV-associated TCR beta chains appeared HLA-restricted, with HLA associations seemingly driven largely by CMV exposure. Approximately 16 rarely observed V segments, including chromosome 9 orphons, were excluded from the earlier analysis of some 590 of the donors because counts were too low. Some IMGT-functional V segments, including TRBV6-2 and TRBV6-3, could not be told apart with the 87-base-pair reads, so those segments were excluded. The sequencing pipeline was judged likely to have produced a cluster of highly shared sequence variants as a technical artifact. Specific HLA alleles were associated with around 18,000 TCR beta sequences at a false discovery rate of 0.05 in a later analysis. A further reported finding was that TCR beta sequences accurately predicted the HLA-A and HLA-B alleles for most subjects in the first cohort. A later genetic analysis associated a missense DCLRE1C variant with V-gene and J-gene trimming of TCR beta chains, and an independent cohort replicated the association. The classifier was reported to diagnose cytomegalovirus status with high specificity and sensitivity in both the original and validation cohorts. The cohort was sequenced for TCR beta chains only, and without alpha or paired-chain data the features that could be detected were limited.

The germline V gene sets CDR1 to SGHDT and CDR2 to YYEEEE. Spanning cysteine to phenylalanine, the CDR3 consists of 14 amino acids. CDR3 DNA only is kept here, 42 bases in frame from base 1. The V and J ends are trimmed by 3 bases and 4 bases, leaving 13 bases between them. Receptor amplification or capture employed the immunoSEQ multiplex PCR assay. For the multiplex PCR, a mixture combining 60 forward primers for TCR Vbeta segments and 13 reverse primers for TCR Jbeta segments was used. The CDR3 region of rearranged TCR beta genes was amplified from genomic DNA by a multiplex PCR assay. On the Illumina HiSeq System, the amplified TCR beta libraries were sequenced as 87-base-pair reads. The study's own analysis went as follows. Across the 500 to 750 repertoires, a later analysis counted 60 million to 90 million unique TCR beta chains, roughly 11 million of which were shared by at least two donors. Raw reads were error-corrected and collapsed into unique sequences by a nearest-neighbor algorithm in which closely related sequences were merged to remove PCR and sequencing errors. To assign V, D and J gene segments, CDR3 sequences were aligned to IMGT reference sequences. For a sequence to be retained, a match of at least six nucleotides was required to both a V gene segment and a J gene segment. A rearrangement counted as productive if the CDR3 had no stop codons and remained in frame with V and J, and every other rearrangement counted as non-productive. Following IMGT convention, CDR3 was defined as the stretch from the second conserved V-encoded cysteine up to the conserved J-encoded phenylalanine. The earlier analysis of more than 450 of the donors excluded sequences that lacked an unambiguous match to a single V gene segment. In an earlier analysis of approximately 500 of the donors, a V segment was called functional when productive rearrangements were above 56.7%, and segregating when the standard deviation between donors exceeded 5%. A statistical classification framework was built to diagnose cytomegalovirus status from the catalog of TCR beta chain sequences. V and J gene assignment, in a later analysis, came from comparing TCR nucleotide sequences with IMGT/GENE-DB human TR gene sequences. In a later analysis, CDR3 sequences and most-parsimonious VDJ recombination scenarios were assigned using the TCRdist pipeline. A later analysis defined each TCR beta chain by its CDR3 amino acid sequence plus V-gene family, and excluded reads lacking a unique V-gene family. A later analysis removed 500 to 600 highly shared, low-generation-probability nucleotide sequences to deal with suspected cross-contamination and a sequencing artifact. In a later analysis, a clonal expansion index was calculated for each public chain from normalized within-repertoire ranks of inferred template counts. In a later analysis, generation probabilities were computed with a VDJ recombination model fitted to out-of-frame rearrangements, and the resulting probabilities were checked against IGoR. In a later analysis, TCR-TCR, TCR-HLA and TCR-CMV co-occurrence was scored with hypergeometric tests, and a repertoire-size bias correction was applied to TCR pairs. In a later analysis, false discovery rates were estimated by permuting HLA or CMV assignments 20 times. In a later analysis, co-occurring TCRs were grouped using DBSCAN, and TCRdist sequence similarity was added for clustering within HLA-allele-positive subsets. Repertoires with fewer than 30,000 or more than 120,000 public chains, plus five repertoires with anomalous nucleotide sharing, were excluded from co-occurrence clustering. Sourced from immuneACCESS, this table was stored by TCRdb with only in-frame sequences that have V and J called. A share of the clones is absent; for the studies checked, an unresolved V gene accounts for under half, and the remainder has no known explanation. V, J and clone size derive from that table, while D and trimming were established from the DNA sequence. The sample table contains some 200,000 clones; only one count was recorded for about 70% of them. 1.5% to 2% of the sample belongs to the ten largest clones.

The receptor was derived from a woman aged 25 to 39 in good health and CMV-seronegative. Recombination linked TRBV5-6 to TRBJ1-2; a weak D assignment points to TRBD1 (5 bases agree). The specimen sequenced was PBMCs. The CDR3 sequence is CASSSLTDRYGYTF. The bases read TGTGCCAGCAGCTCATTGACAGACCGCTATGGCTACACCTTC.